The 28 T cell receptor beta chains below were found in one sample sequenced in a study of human T cells and chemical hapten exposure. One entry per CDR3 protein, called by TCRdb with MiXCR from the RACE reads. This sample yields 100,000 to 150,000 distinct CDR3 sequences, of which roughly 9.5% are seen a single time; approximately 1.6% belongs to the top ten. Time point described: healthy volunteer bleed at 2 weeks. Unseparated into fractions, whole blood served as the source from which total RNA was extracted. Sequencing input: whole blood. Every receptor here comes from a male donor in good health. Some clones in this sample may be carry-over from other donors' samples.

The gene calls are TRBV19 and TRBJ1-3, with D tentatively TRBD1 (6 bases). The CDR3 is 15 amino acids. Germline V gene data show CDR1 as LNHDA and CDR2 as SQIVND (reference sequence). V gave up 6 bases and J gave up 4 bases, with 16 bases separating them. The CDR3 DNA follows: TGTGCCAGTAGGACCGGGACAACAGCGGGAAACACCATATATTTT. The encoded protein is CASRTGTTAGNTIYF.

The genes are TRBV6-2 or TRBV6-3 and TRBJ2-1; D is ambiguous. The germline V gene has CDR1 MNHEY and CDR2 SVGEGT. Between the trimmed V and J ends, which lost 2 bases and 0 bases, there was a span of 11 bases. The CDR3 spans 16 residues. The DNA of the CDR3 is TGTGCCAGCAGTTACGAGGCGGTTTTCTCCTACAATGAGCAGTTCTTC. Amino acid sequence: CASSYEAVFSYNEQFF.

This clonotype has only a few counts. The V gene is TRBV5-1, the J gene TRBJ2-7, with TRBD2 matching 8 bases. The junction had 6 bases not matched to a gene; V was cut back by 0 bases and J by 1 base. This CDR3 comprises 16 residues. CDR1 and CDR2 from the germline V gene are SGHRS and YFSETQ. This chain's CDR3 is CASSLGVTSVSYEQYF. The CDR3 bases are TGCGCCAGCAGCTTGGGGGTGACTAGCGTATCCTACGAGCAGTACTTC.

This clonotype was detected a few times. This chain joins TRBV27 and TRBJ1-5; 7 positions agree with TRBD1. Germline trimming cut 5 bases from V and 6 bases from J; bases unmatched to any gene: 7. Germline values: CDR1 MNHEY, CDR2 SMNVEV (reference sequence). The CDR3 is 14 amino acids. The chain's CDR3 is CASSLTGVGQPQHF. CDR3 DNA sequence: TGTGCCAGCAGTCTTACAGGGGTGGGTCAGCCCCAGCATTTT.

This clonotype was seen only a few times. The gene calls are TRBV5-1 and TRBJ2-7; D is perhaps TRBD1 (6 bases). The germline V gene has CDR1 SGHRS and CDR2 YFSETQ. The germline V and J ends were trimmed by 7 bases and 5 bases, with 16 bases remaining between them. The CDR3 has 13 amino acids. Written as DNA, the CDR3 is TGCGCCAGCGGGGCAGGGGCACCTAACGAGCAGTACTTC. Amino acids: CASGAGAPNEQYF.

The chain recombines TRBV6-2 or TRBV6-3 with TRBJ2-3; weak D call: TRBD1 (6 bases). CDR1 MNHEY and CDR2 SVGEGT come from the germline V gene. The CDR3 is made up of 17 amino acids. The ends were cut back, 5 bases at V and 0 bases at J, with 18 bases in the middle. CDR3 region: CASSADYGTTSTDTQYF. The CDR3 DNA reads TGTGCCAGCAGTGCCGATTACGGGACAACTAGCACAGATACGCAGTATTTT.

Only a few counts were recorded for this clonotype. This chain uses TRBV5-4 with TRBJ2-3; 12 nucleotides agree with TRBD2. V was pared by 4 bases and J by 4 bases, with 7 bases of the junction left unmatched. This CDR3 region has 16 residues. In germline, CDR1 is SGHNT, CDR2 YYREEE (reference sequence). CDR3 nucleotide sequence: TGTGCCAGCAGCCAGAGACTAGCGGGAGACGCAGATACGCAGTATTTT. The encoded protein is CASSQRLAGDADTQYF.

This clonotype was seen many times. This chain links TRBV2 with TRBJ2-2; 7 positions match TRBD1. The trim removed 7 bases at V and 3 bases at J, leaving 14 bases unmatched. CDR3 length: 17 amino acids. Germline loops: CDR1 SNHLY, CDR2 FYNNEI. In DNA, the CDR3 is TGTGCCAGCACCCCGACAGGGCCGGGATCGGACACCGGGGAGCTGTTTTTT. Its translation: CASTPTGPGSDTGELFF.

Only a few counts were recorded for this clonotype. The chain combines TRBV5-4 with TRBJ2-4; D is unclear. CDR3 length: 14 amino acids. V was cut by 1 base and J by 8 bases, with 13 bases left in between. Germline V CDR1 and CDR2: SGHNT, YYREEE (reference sequence). CDR3 coding DNA: TGTGCCAGCAGCTTGCAAGGTTCAACGGACATTCAGTACTTC. It specifies CASSLQGSTDIQYF.

J is TRBJ2-5 and V is TRBV5-5; perhaps TRBD2 as D (6 bases). The CDR3 is 15 amino acids. Germline CDR1 reads SGHKS; CDR2 reads YYEKEE (reference sequence). V was shortened by 4 bases and J by 1 base, with 14 bases between the two germline ends. The CDR3 loop reads CASSTPSEPQETQYF. The DNA of the CDR3 is TGTGCCAGCAGCACACCTAGCGAGCCCCAAGAGACCCAGTACTTC.

The chain has TRBV18 and TRBJ1-6; possible D gene TRBD1, 5 bases. Germline-derived CDR1 and CDR2 are KGHSH and LQKENI. The CDR3 runs to 15 residues. V dropped 4 bases and J dropped 0 bases, with 7 bases sitting between them. CDR3 sequence: CASSQDSSYNSPLHF. In DNA, the CDR3 is TGTGCCAGCTCACAAGACAGCTCCTATAATTCACCCCTCCACTTT.

This clonotype occurred many times. The J gene is TRBJ1-1, the V gene TRBV6-2 or TRBV6-3; D not resolved. V was shortened by 7 bases and J by 0 bases, with 18 bases between the two germline ends. The germline V gene has CDR1 MNHEY and CDR2 SVGEGT. This CDR3 has 16 residues. The CDR3 DNA is TGTGCCAGCATTAAGAGGAAGGCAGCTTTGAACACTGAAGCTTTCTTT. It yields the protein CASIKRKAALNTEAFF.

This chain uses TRBV7-9 with TRBJ2-7; 9 bases are a match to TRBD2. CDR3 size: 15 residues. V dropped 1 base and J dropped 5; count of bases not matched to a gene: 6. Germline V CDR1 and CDR2: SEHNR, FQNEAQ (reference sequence). The CDR3 region is CASSLVASGTNEQYF. The CDR3 bases are TGTGCCAGCAGCTTAGTCGCTAGCGGGACGAACGAGCAGTACTTC.

This clonotype was recorded many times. The chain uses TRBV9 and TRBJ2-1; 10 bases are a match to TRBD2. This CDR3 comprises 15 residues. Per germline, CDR1 SGDLS and CDR2 YYNGEE. V lost 0 bases to trimming and J lost 9 bases; unmatched junction nucleotides: 6. The CDR3: CASSVVTSGTGEQFF. For the CDR3, the DNA is TGTGCCAGCAGCGTAGTAACTAGCGGGACCGGTGAGCAGTTCTTC.

The J gene is TRBJ1-1, the V gene TRBV5-1; possibly TRBD1 for D (5 bases). The germline gives CDR1 SGHRS, CDR2 YFSETQ. V dropped 3 bases and J dropped 4 bases, with 10 bases sitting between them. CDR3 length equals 13 residues. This CDR3 is CASSSPGFTEAFF. The CDR3 nucleotides are TGCGCCAGCAGCTCACCAGGGTTCACTGAAGCTTTCTTT.

This clonotype was seen more than once but under ten times. The genes are TRBV4-3 and TRBJ2-1; D is unclear. The germline CDR1 and CDR2 sequences are LGHNA and YSLEER. V shed 0 bases and J shed 7 bases, with 16 bases lying between them. There are 16 residues in the CDR3. CDR3 in amino acids: CASSQDSDGWKNEQFF. The DNA of the CDR3 is TGCGCCAGCAGCCAAGACTCCGACGGTTGGAAAAATGAGCAGTTCTTC.

This clonotype was recorded at least ten times. The gene calls are TRBV5-1 and TRBJ1-1; possible D gene TRBD1, 5 bases. V lost 3 bases, J lost 1 base, and 16 bases lay in between. The germline CDR1 and CDR2 sequences are SGHRS and YFSETQ. The CDR3 is made up of 16 amino acids. The CDR3 region has the DNA TGCGCCAGCAGCTATACAGGTTCTCCGGAGAACACTGAAGCTTTCTTT. Its translation is CASSYTGSPENTEAFF.

This clonotype was found many times. The V gene is TRBV11-1, the J gene TRBJ1-1; D is uncertain. Germline V gene data show CDR1 as SGHAT and CDR2 as FQDESV (reference sequence). The CDR3 contains 13 residues. V lost 4 bases to trimming and J lost 7 bases, with 13 bases between them. The CDR3 DNA follows: TGTGCCAGCAGCTACAGCCTTGCTCGTGAAGCTTTCTTT. Residues: CASSYSLAREAFF.

The DNA of the CDR3 is TGTGCCAGCAGTTTATCGGTCTACTACGAGCAGTACTTC. Protein sequence: CASSLSVYYEQYF. This chain joins TRBV27 and TRBJ2-7; D not certain. Germline V gene lookup returns CDR1 MNHEY and CDR2 SMNVEV (reference sequence). This CDR3 has 13 amino acids. With 0 bases removed from V and 3 bases from J, the gap between germline ends came to 6 bases.

This clonotype was counted a few times. V is TRBV6-6 and J is TRBJ1-2, with a possible D match to TRBD1 (5 bases). The CDR3 is made up of 15 amino acids. CDR1 and CDR2 from the germline V gene are MNHNY and SVGAGI (reference sequence). The V end lost 5 bases, the J end lost 3 bases, and 16 bases lay between the germline ends. The CDR3 DNA reads TGTGCCAGCAGTAAGCCGGGGGAGATGGACTATGGCTACACCTTC. Its translation: CASSKPGEMDYGYTF.

The chain carries TRBV6-5 and TRBJ1-2, with no clear D. Looked up from germline, CDR1 is MNHEY and CDR2 is SVGAGI. Deletions cut 2 bases from V and 4 bases from J, with 8 bases between. The CDR3 covers 13 residues. In nucleotides, the CDR3 is TGTGCCAGCAGTTACGCAGGAGGCTATGGCTACACCTTC. It yields the protein CASSYAGGYGYTF.

This clonotype was found many times. The chain recombines TRBV20-1 with TRBJ1-6; 10 positions agree with TRBD1. In germline, CDR1 is DFQATT, CDR2 SNEGSKA (reference sequence). With 0 bases clipped from V and 4 bases from J, the junction kept 3 bases outside the gene matches. The CDR3 covers 16 residues. The CDR3 spells CSARDRDRGYNSPLHF. For the CDR3, the DNA is TGCAGTGCTAGAGATCGGGACAGGGGATATAATTCACCCCTCCACTTT.

This clonotype was found a few times. This chain connects TRBV4-1 to TRBJ1-1; D is unresolved. V was clipped by 1 base and J by 8 bases, with 11 bases between them. This CDR3 region has 13 residues. Germline V lookup: CDR1 MGHRA, CDR2 YSYEKL. Here the CDR3 DNA reads TGCGCCAGCAGCCAAGGAGCCCAAACCGAAGCTTTCTTT. Translation gives CASSQGAQTEAFF.

This clonotype has ten or more counts. The chain has TRBV29-1 and TRBJ1-1, with a possible D match to TRBD1 (5 bases). The V end lost 3 bases, the J end lost 5 bases, and 10 bases lay between the germline ends. Germline V gives CDR1 SQVTM, CDR2 ANQGSEA. This CDR3 region has 12 residues. CDR3 in DNA: TGCAGCGTTGATTCCAGGGAAACTGAAGCTTTCTTT. Translation gives CSVDSRETEAFF.

This clonotype has at least ten counts. The J gene is TRBJ2-3, the V gene TRBV6-5; TRBD1 might be the D (6 bases). The CDR3 contains 15 residues. Deletions cut 6 bases from V and 6 bases from J, with 19 bases between. Germline values: CDR1 MNHEY, CDR2 SVGAGI. In nucleotides, the CDR3 is TGTGCCAGCAGCCCTAGGGGGTACCATAAGGATACGCAGTATTTT. Its protein is CASSPRGYHKDTQYF.

In the case of this clonotype: Being one base from a much bigger clone, this may be a read error. The rearrangement links TRBV20-1 to TRBJ2-5, with 11 bases that match TRBD2. J lost 3 bases, V lost 3 bases, and 15 bases had no gene match. This CDR3 is built from 18 residues. Looked up from germline, CDR1 is DFQATT and CDR2 is SNEGSKA (reference sequence). CDR3 in amino acids: CSASGVFLAGGSKETQYF. Here the CDR3 DNA reads TGCAGTGCTAGCGGCGTATTTCTAGCGGGGGGCTCCAAAGAGACCCAGTACTTC.

This clonotype was seen repeatedly, ten times or more. The chain combines TRBV11-1 with TRBJ2-7; 7 nucleotides align to TRBD1. From germline, CDR1 is SGHAT and CDR2 FQDESV (reference sequence). The CDR3 spans 16 residues. With 2 bases clipped from V and 0 bases from J, the junction kept 7 bases outside the gene matches. The CDR3 DNA follows: TGTGCCAGCAGCTTAATTCCGGGACAGAACTCCTACGAGCAGTACTTC. This translates into CASSLIPGQNSYEQYF.

In this sample, this clonotype turned up a few times. The chain is built from TRBV29-1 and TRBJ2-1; 8 bases are a match to TRBD1. Unmatched junction bases numbered 9, after V lost 6 bases and J lost 2 bases. The germline gives CDR1 SQVTM, CDR2 ANQGSEA. The CDR3 extends over 15 amino acids. The CDR3 DNA reads as TGCAGCGTCGGACAGGGTCGACTGGCCTACAATGAGCAGTTCTTC. It encodes CSVGQGRLAYNEQFF.